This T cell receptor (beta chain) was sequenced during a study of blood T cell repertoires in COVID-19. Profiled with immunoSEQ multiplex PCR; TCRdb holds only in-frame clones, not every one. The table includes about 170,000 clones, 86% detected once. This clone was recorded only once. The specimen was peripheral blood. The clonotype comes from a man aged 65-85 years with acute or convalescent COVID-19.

The chain's CDR3 is CASSFDRGRGYTF. CDR3 in DNA: TGTGCCAGCAGCTTCGACAGGGGTAGAGGCTACACCTTC. This chain uses TRBV5-8 with TRBJ1-2, with 8 bases fitting TRBD1. The CDR3 totals 13 residues. CDR1 is SGHTS, CDR2 YDEGEE, per germline. V shed 2 bases, J shed 8 bases, and the junction held 5 bases outside the gene matches. Variable domain in full (rest from reference TRBV5-8 and TRBJ1-2): EAGVTQSPTHLIKTRGQQATLRCSPISGHTSVYWYQQALGLGLQFLLWYDEGEERNRGNFPPRFSGRQFPNYSSELNVNALELEDSALYLCASSFDRGRGYTFGSGTRLTVV.